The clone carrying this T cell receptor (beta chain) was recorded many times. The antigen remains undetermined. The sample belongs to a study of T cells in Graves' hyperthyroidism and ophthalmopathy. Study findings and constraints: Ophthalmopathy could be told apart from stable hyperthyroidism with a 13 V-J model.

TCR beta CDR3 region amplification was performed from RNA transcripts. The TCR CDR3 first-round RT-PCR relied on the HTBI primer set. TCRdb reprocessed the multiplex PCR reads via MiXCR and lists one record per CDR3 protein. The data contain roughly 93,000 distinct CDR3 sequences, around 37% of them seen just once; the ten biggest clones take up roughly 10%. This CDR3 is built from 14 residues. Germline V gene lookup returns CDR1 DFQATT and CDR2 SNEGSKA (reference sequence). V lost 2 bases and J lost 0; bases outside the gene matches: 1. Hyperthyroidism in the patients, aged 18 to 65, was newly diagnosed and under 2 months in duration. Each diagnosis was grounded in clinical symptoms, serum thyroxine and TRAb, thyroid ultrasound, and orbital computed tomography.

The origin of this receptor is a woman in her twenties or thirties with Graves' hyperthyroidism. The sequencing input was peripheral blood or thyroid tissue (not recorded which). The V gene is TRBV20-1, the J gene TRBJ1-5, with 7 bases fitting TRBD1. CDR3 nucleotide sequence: TGCAGTGCTAGACAGGGGGATAGCAATCAGCCCCAGCATTTT. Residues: CSARQGDSNQPQHF.